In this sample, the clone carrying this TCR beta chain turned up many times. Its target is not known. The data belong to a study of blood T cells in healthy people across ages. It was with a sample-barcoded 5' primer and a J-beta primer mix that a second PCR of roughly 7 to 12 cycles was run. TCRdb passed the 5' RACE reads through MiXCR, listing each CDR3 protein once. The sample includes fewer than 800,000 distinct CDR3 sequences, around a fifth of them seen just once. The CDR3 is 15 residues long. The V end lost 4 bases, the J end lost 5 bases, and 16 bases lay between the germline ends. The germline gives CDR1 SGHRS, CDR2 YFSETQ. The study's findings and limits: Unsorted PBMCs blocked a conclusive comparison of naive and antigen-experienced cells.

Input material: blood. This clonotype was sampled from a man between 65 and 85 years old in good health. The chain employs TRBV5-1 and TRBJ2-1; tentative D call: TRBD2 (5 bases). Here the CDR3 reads CASSPEGSGHNEQFF. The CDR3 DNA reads TGCGCCAGCAGCCCGGAAGGAAGCGGACACAATGAGCAGTTCTTC.